The clone carrying this TCR beta chain was picked up many times. There were TCR beta CDR3 regions amplified from RNA transcripts. TCR CDR3 regions were first amplified by RT-PCR with HTBI primers. One entry per CDR3 protein results from TCRdb running MiXCR on the multiplex PCR reads. The sample holds 600,000 to 750,000 distinct CDR3 sequences, 15% to 20% seen once. Uncontrolled infection, other autoimmune disease, pregnancy or lactation led to exclusion. The data derive from a study of T cells in Graves' hyperthyroidism and ophthalmopathy. CDR3 length equals 13 residues. The germline V and J ends were trimmed by 8 bases and 2 bases, with 13 bases remaining between them. Germline-derived CDR1 and CDR2 are SNHLY and FYNNEI.

Sequencing was carried out using blood. This chain joins TRBV2 and TRBJ2-7; a weak D match, TRBD2 (6 bases). The source of this sequence is a man in his forties or fifties with Graves' hyperthyroidism. The CDR3 loop is CASRRGGPYEQYF. CDR3 DNA: TGTGCCAGCCGTAGGGGAGGCCCCTACGAGCAGTACTTC.